The rows below give T cell receptor beta chains drawn from one sample of a study of blood T cell repertoires in COVID-19. This table comes from immunoSEQ multiplex PCR, and its TCRdb copy is limited to in-frame clones, with some not included. The sample yields about 200,000 clones, roughly four fifths seen once. The sample taken for sequencing was PBMCs or T cells enriched from blood (not recorded which). These receptors all stem from a man aged 40-55 years who had recovered from COVID-19. Each CDR3 is given with its conserved first and last residue. The D gene is left open where the match is weak. Size is stated for part of the rows, as once, few or many counts, or as a class when the clone is expanded.

len	d_gene	abundance	v_gene	j_gene	CDR3nt	CDR3aa
13	TRBD1	.	TRBV5-1	TRBJ1-2	TGCGCCAGCAGTCCCGGGACAGTAAATGGCTACACCTTC	CASSPGTVNGYTF
15	.	.	TRBV6-1	TRBJ2-5	TGTGCCAGCAGTGAATCCTGGGGCGGAGAAGAGACCCAGTACTTC	CASSESWGGEETQYF
15	.	.	TRBV2	TRBJ1-3	TGTGCCAGCAGTGATGGGGGGGGCTCTGGAAACACCATATATTTT	CASSDGGGSGNTIYF
18	TRBD2	.	TRBV27	TRBJ2-3	TGTGCCAGCAGTTCGACTAGCGGGATAATATTTTCCACAGATACGCAGTATTTT	CASSSTSGIIFSTDTQYF
14	TRBD2	.	TRBV19	TRBJ2-1	TGTGCCAGTAGCCCGGGACTAGCGGGAGTTAGGCAGTTCTTC	CASSPGLAGVRQFF
15	.	.	TRBV7-9	TRBJ1-4	TGTGCCAGCAGCTTAGGTACAAACCCGATTGAAAAACTGTTTTTT	CASSLGTNPIEKLFF
16	TRBD1	once	TRBV5-1	TRBJ1-6	TGCGCCAGCAGCTTGGACCCCGGGACAGACAATTCACCCCTCCACTTT	CASSLDPGTDNSPLHF
19	TRBD1	.	TRBV18	TRBJ2-7	TGTGCCAGCTCACCACTTTACCGGGACAGGGGCGGTATTACCTACGAGCAGTACTTC	CASSPLYRDRGGITYEQYF
16	TRBD1	.	TRBV6-5	TRBJ1-5	TGTGCCAGCAGTTACTCGGGCGCAGGGGGCATTCAGCCCCAGCATTTT	CASSYSGAGGIQPQHF
17	TRBD1	.	TRBV23-1	TRBJ1-6	TGCGCCAGCACCACAAAAAACGGGACAGGGTTTAATTCACCCCTCCACTTT	CASTTKNGTGFNSPLHF
15	.	.	TRBV4-2	TRBJ2-5	TGTGCCAGCAGCCAAACCTGGACTGTTGAAGAGACCCAGTACTTC	CASSQTWTVEETQYF
15	.	.	TRBV28	TRBJ2-5	TGTGCCAGCAGTTTAGAGTACAGGGAAGGAGAGACCCAGTACTTC	CASSLEYREGETQYF
14	.	.	TRBV7-2	TRBJ2-1	TGTGCCAGCAGCGTAACTACCTCCCACAATGAGCAGTTCTTC	CASSVTTSHNEQFF
17	TRBD2	.	TRBV5-1	TRBJ2-1	TGCGCCAGCAGCTTGGGGCCCCGGGCTAGCGGGAGTAATGAGCAGTTCTTC	CASSLGPRASGSNEQFF
15	TRBD1	.	TRBV4-1	TRBJ1-2	TGCGCCAGCAGCGGTCAAATTACAGGGGTTTATGGCTACACCTTC	CASSGQITGVYGYTF
15	TRBD1	.	TRBV6-4	TRBJ2-1	TGTGCCAGCAGTGAAGGCCAGGGGGCGTCGAATGAGCAGTTCTTC	CASSEGQGASNEQFF
13	.	.	TRBV2	TRBJ2-7	TGTGCCAGCAGTGAATCGCGGTACTACGAGCAGTACTTC	CASSESRYYEQYF
15	.	once	TRBV5-1	TRBJ2-5	TGCGCCAGCAGCGCTCCTACGGGACTGGGAGAGACCCAGTACTTC	CASSAPTGLGETQYF
15	.	.	TRBV4-1	TRBJ1-1	TGCGCCAGCAGCCAAGATCGCCACGGCGGGACTGAAGCTTTCTTT	CASSQDRHGGTEAFF
14	.	.	TRBV27	TRBJ2-2	TGTGCCAGCAGTCTTGGCGGTCACACCGGGGAGCTGTTTTTT	CASSLGGHTGELFF
15	TRBD1	.	TRBV3-1/TRBV3-2	TRBJ1-1	TGTGCCAGCAGCCCGCGACAGGGGGCGAACACTGAAGCTTTCTTT	CASSPRQGANTEAFF
16	TRBD1	once	TRBV6-1	TRBJ1-5	TGTGCCAGCAGTGAAGCGCTTCAGGGGGTTGGGCAGCCCCAGCATTTT	CASSEALQGVGQPQHF
17	.	.	TRBV9	TRBJ2-3	TGTGCCAGCAGCCCTGGACAGGGTGGCAGCGGGAGGGATACGCAGTATTTT	CASSPGQGGSGRDTQYF
14	.	.	TRBV3-1/TRBV3-2	TRBJ2-5	TGTGCCAGCAGCCCCCCCGGGGTGGAAGAGACCCAGTACTTC	CASSPPGVEETQYF
17	TRBD2	.	TRBV18	TRBJ2-5	TGTGCCAGCTCACCACCGGGGCCTAGCGGGACCCAAGAGACCCAGTACTTC	CASSPPGPSGTQETQYF
13	TRBD1	.	TRBV30	TRBJ2-7	TGTGCCTGGACCCGACAGGGAAGGGACGAGCAGTACTTC	CAWTRQGRDEQYF
16	.	.	TRBV27	TRBJ1-1	TGTGCCAGCAGTTTTGGCACCCTAGGGGAGAACACTGAAGCTTTCTTT	CASSFGTLGENTEAFF
16	TRBD2	.	TRBV6-5	TRBJ2-2	TGTGCCAGCAGTTACGGGGCGGGAGGGCCGACCGGGGAGCTGTTTTTT	CASSYGAGGPTGELFF
14	TRBD1	.	TRBV9	TRBJ2-7	TGTGCCAGCAGCCCTAGACAGGGGGTCTACGAGCAGTACTTC	CASSPRQGVYEQYF
13	TRBD1	few	TRBV29-1	TRBJ1-1	TGCAGCGTTCGGGGACAGGGGGATTTTGAAGCTTTCTTT	CSVRGQGDFEAFF
15	.	.	TRBV5-1	TRBJ1-1	TGCGCCAGCAGCTTCACAGGGAAGATGAACACTGAAGCTTTCTTT	CASSFTGKMNTEAFF
13	.	.	TRBV30	TRBJ1-5	TGTGCCTGGAGTGTACTCGGGGGTCAGCCCCAGCATTTT	CAWSVLGGQPQHF
13	.	.	TRBV5-8	TRBJ2-2	TGTGCCAGCAGCCTACAGGGATCCGGGGAGCTGTTTTTT	CASSLQGSGELFF
14	TRBD2	.	TRBV7-2	TRBJ2-1	TGTGCCAGCACCCACCCGGGACTAGTTGCTGAGCAGTTCTTC	CASTHPGLVAEQFF
13	TRBD1	.	TRBV27	TRBJ1-1	TGTGCCAGCAGTTCCGACCTCTCGACAGGGGCTTTCTTT	CASSSDLSTGAFF
13	TRBD1	.	TRBV12-3/TRBV12-4	TRBJ1-2	TGTGCCAGCAGTTTAACAGGGGCGAATGGCTACACCTTC	CASSLTGANGYTF
14	.	.	TRBV28	TRBJ1-4	TGTGCCAGCAGCCGCCAGGGTATGGTTGAAAAACTGTTTTTT	CASSRQGMVEKLFF